The clone carrying this T cell receptor (beta chain) was observed many times. The antigen remains undetermined. The sample is drawn from a study of response to subunit inactivated influenza vaccine. Study-level points and caveats: Each seasonal flu vaccination may recruit only limited new T cells, authors suggested.

TCRdb independently ran MiXCR on the RT-PCR reads; one entry per CDR3 protein. This table has about 700,000 distinct CDR3 sequences, more than 11% appearing once. The source material was PBMCs from blood, sampled roughly 2 weeks before vaccination. The source is a man in his fifties or sixties who received an inactivated influenza vaccine.

The CDR3 DNA is TGCGCCAGCAGCTATACAGGGGATGGCTACACCTTC. Its translation is CASSYTGDGYTF. This rearrangement joins TRBV5-1 to TRBJ1-2, with 7 bases fitting TRBD1. V trimming: 3 bases; J trimming: 6 bases; junction bases outside the gene matches: 2. The germline CDR1 and CDR2 sequences are SGHRS and YFSETQ. The CDR3 is made up of 12 amino acids.